Below, one T cell receptor (beta chain) is given with its context. This sample was included in a study of blood T cell repertoires in COVID-19. Across the study: T cells, B-cell-depleted T cells, or PBMCs supplied cDNA or gDNA.

The CDR3 is made up of 12 amino acids. Germline V gene data show CDR1 as MNHEY and CDR2 as SVGEGT. V was trimmed by 5 bases and J by 2 bases, leaving 6 bases between them. In the authors' methods: Researchers report that nucleated cell counts were estimated from reference gene primer amplification. Data came from immunoSEQ multiplex PCR; TCRdb stores just in-frame clones and leaves some out. V, J and clone size are those of that table, while D and trimming were read from the DNA. The data contain 310,000 or so clones, approximately 86% of them singletons. The receptor was derived from a woman in her 30s who had recovered from COVID-19. The chain is built from TRBV6-2 or TRBV6-3 and TRBJ2-5; D is unclear. What was sequenced was peripheral blood. As DNA, the CDR3 is TGTGCCAGCAGTAGTACACAAGAGACCCAGTACTTC. As protein: CASSSTQETQYF.